This TCR beta chain comes out of a study of human T cells and chemical hapten exposure. Study-wide results and caveats: More PT1 expanded TCRs went with higher patch test scores. DPC sensitization left the count of TCRs above 1 in 1000 unchanged. Compared with pre-sensitization or healthy control sets, expanded TCRs clustered more.

V lost 4 bases and J lost 6, with 9 bases in between. Germline loops: CDR1 KGHDR, CDR2 SFDVKD. The CDR3 loop spans 13 amino acids. This clonotype occurred a few times. Its cognate antigen is unknown. Using its own MiXCR run on the RACE reads, TCRdb lists one record per CDR3 protein. The repertoire holds approximately 80,000 distinct CDR3 sequences, with roughly 10% as singletons. Described time point: patch test 1, 2 weeks after DPC sensitization. Treatment defined: therapeutic diphenylcyclopropenone sensitization with weekly scalp DPC. Prior to each patch test being applied, blood was drawn. The clonotype was recovered from a woman aged 45 to 65 with alopecia areata. Some clones in this sample may be carry-over from other donors' samples. Specimen: whole blood, collected in connection with sensitization to the hapten diphenylcyclopropenone (DPC). The V and J genes are TRBV24-1 and TRBJ1-5; no clear D gene. This CDR3 reads CATSEGFGQPQHF. DNA for the CDR3: TGTGCCACCAGTGAGGGTTTCGGTCAGCCCCAGCATTTT.